This T cell receptor (beta chain) was captured by sequencing in a study of shared clonotypes between healthy human individuals. Across the whole study: Plates per donor: three CD4 naive, three CD4 memory, two CD8 naive, one CD8 memory.

V trimming: 3 bases; J trimming: 5 bases; junction bases outside the gene matches: 5. Germline-derived CDR1 and CDR2 are SGHRS and YFSETQ. The CDR3 is 13 residues long. Healthy HIV-negative adults without recent acute infections or vaccinations served as donors. Regarding the study as a whole: When naive CD4 clonotypes were compared across a few donors, around 5% were shared.

The assay used deep level. Here immunoSEQ multiplex PCR was the method, and the copy in TCRdb shows in-frame clones only, minus some. Among about 1.4 million clones listed, 95% to 97% were seen once. With regard to this clone: The antigen is not known.

The sequencing input was naive CD4+ T cells sorted from blood. Subset of the sample: CD45RA+ positively selected. The chain employs TRBV5-1 and TRBJ2-7; 7 positions agree with TRBD1. This TCR was recovered from a man aged 30 to 45 in good health. CDR3: CASSSTGINEQYF. The CDR3 nucleotides read TGCGCCAGCAGCTCGACAGGGATAAACGAGCAGTACTTC.